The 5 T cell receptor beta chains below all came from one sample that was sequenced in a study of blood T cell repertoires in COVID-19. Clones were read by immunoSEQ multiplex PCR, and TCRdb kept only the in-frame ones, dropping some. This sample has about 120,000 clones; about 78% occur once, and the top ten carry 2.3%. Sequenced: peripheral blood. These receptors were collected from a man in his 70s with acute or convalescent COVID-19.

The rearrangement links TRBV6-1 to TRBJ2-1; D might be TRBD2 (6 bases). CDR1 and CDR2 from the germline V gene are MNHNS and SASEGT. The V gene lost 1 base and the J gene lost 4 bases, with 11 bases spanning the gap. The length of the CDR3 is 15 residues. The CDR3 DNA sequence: TGTGCCAGCAGTGAAGTGGAGGGGATGTACAATGAGCAGTTCTTC. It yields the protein CASSEVEGMYNEQFF.

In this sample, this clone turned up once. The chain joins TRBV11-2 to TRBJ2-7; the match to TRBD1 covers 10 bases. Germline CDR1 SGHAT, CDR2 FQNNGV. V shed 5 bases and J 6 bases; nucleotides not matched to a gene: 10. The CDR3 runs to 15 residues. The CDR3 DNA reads TGTGCCAGCAGCCAGTCGGGACAGGGGAGGTCCGAGCAGTACTTC. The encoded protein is CASSQSGQGRSEQYF. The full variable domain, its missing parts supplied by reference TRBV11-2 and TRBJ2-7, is EAGVAQSPRYKIIEKRQSVAFWCNPISGHATLYWYQQILGQGPKLLIQFQNNGVVDDSQLPKDRFSAERLKGVDSTLKIQPAKLEDSAVYLCASSQSGQGRSEQYFGPGTRLTVT.

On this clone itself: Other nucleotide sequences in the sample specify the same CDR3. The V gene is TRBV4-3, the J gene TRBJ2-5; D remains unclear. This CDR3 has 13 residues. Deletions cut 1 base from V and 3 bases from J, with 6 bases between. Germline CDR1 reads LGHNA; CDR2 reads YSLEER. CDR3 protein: CASSQGEEETQYF. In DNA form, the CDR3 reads TGCGCCAGCAGCCAAGGAGAGGAAGAGACCCAGTACTTC.

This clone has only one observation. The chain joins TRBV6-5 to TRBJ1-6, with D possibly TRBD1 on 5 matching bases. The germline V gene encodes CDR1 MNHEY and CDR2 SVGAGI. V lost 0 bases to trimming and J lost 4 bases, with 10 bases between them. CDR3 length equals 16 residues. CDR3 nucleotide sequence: TGTGCCAGCAGTTACTCGGCGGGGGGTTATAATTCACCCCTCCACTTT. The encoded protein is CASSYSAGGYNSPLHF.

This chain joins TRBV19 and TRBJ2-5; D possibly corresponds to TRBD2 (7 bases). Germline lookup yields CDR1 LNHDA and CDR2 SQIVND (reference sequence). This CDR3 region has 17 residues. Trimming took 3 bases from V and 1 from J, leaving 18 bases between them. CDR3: CASSITLRRGRQETQYF. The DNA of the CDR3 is TGTGCCAGTAGTATCACCTTAAGGCGGGGGCGCCAAGAGACCCAGTACTTC.